One sample yielded the 17 T cell receptor beta chains listed below, sequenced in a study of shared clonotypes between healthy human individuals. Sequencing was performed with immunoSEQ multiplex PCR; in TCRdb, only in-frame clones are kept and a portion is missing. The profile shows 450,000 to 700,000 clones, around 95% of them singletons. In the naive CD8 group, cells lacked CD45RO and were positively selected for CCR7, so terminally differentiated effector memory CD45RA+ cells were left out. Sequencing was performed on naive CD8+ T cells sorted from blood. Every receptor here comes from a young woman in good health.

V usage is TRBV5-6 and J usage is TRBJ2-1; the D is unclear. Germline-derived CDR1 and CDR2 are SGHDT and YYEEEE. This CDR3 has 11 amino acids. Trimming pared 2 bases from V and 8 bases from J, leaving 5 bases between. This chain's CDR3 is CASSFGYEQFF. As DNA, the CDR3 is TGTGCCAGCAGCTTCGGTTATGAGCAGTTCTTC.

The J gene is TRBJ1-1, the V gene TRBV2, with D unresolved. CDR3 size: 14 residues. Germline V gene sequence: CDR1 SNHLY, CDR2 FYNNEI. The germline V and J ends were trimmed by 7 bases and 1 base, with 13 bases remaining between them. In DNA form, the CDR3 reads TGTGCCAGCATTACCGGGCTGGGGAACACTGAAGCTTTCTTT. Its protein product is CASITGLGNTEAFF.

This rearrangement joins TRBV9 to TRBJ1-2, with D tentatively TRBD1 (6 bases). CDR1 is SGDLS, CDR2 YYNGEE, per germline. Trimming cost V 4 bases and J 1 base, with 8 bases left between them. The CDR3 contains 13 residues. The CDR3 reads CASSQDSNYGYTF. The CDR3 DNA is TGTGCCAGCAGCCAGGACAGTAACTATGGCTACACCTTC.

This rearrangement joins TRBV27 to TRBJ2-7; 7 positions agree with TRBD1. This CDR3 contains 14 residues. V trimming: 3 bases; J trimming: 5 bases; junction bases outside the gene matches: 7. Per the germline V gene, CDR1 is MNHEY and CDR2 is SMNVEV (reference sequence). CDR3 amino acids: CASSFATGHHEQYF. In DNA, the CDR3 is TGTGCCAGCAGTTTTGCGACAGGGCACCACGAGCAGTACTTC.

The rearrangement uses TRBV27 and TRBJ2-7, with a weak D call TRBD1 (5 bases). Trimming shortened V by 9 bases and J by 5 bases, and 23 bases separated the two germline ends. The CDR3 has 15 amino acids. Per germline, CDR1 MNHEY and CDR2 SMNVEV (reference sequence). Written as DNA, the CDR3 is TGTGCCAGTCAGCCAAATGGACATTTCTCTCACGAGCAGTACTTC. It encodes CASQPNGHFSHEQYF.

This sequence joins TRBV30 and TRBJ2-7, with 11 nucleotides matching TRBD2. Unmatched junction bases numbered 5, after V lost 2 bases and J lost 5 bases. This CDR3 has 14 amino acids. CDR1 and CDR2 from the germline V gene are GTSNPN and SVGIG (reference sequence). As DNA, the CDR3 is TGTGCCTGGAGTTGGACTAGCGGGTCGGACGAGCAGTACTTC. Amino acid sequence: CAWSWTSGSDEQYF.

The V call is TRBV5-4, the J call TRBJ1-1; D remains unclear. The CDR3 consists of 16 residues. Germline CDR1 and CDR2: SGHNT and YYREEE (reference sequence). With 0 bases removed from V and 1 base from J, the gap between germline ends came to 13 bases. CDR3 sequence: CASSLETERWNTEAFF. Written as DNA, the CDR3 is TGTGCCAGCAGCTTGGAAACGGAGCGTTGGAACACTGAAGCTTTCTTT.

V usage is TRBV9 and J usage is TRBJ2-2; 14 positions match TRBD2. The CDR3 runs 19 residues. J was trimmed by 5 bases and V by 4 bases; bases with no gene match: 13. The germline CDR1 and CDR2 sequences are SGDLS and YYNGEE. The DNA of the CDR3 is TGTGCCAGCAGCCTCAGTGAGGGCCGGACTAGCGGGAGGACCGGGGAGCTGTTTTTT. It translates to CASSLSEGRTSGRTGELFF.

The rearrangement links TRBV9 to TRBJ2-2, with a possible D match to TRBD2 (5 bases). Germline assignment: CDR1 SGDLS and CDR2 YYNGEE. CDR3 length: 17 amino acids. Trimming removed 8 bases at V and 3 bases at J, with 23 bases between. The CDR3 loop is CASSHSLLREDTGELFF. The CDR3 coding sequence is TGTGCCAGTTCTCACTCTCTGTTGAGGGAAGACACCGGGGAGCTGTTTTTT.

This sequence joins TRBV7-9 and TRBJ2-1; 10 bases are a match to TRBD1. V was clipped by 4 bases and J by 2 bases; unmatched bases: 5. Germline CDR1 reads SEHNR; CDR2 reads FQNEAQ (reference sequence). The CDR3 is made up of 16 amino acids. The CDR3 DNA follows: TGTGCCAGCAGCTCACAAGGACAGGGGGCCTACAATGAGCAGTTCTTC. It specifies CASSSQGQGAYNEQFF.

The chain joins TRBV13 to TRBJ1-2; D is undetermined. The CDR3 contains 14 residues. V lost 2 bases and J lost 0, with 7 bases in between. CDR1 and CDR2 (germline): PRHDT, FYEKMQ (reference sequence). CDR3 DNA: TGTGCCAGCAGCTTACCAGAGTCTAACTATGGCTACACCTTC. Its translation is CASSLPESNYGYTF.

This chain uses TRBV6-1 with TRBJ2-1, with 16 bases fitting TRBD2. The CDR3 totals 15 residues. The germline gives CDR1 MNHNS, CDR2 SASEGT. V shed 3 bases, J shed 8 bases, and the junction held 1 base outside the gene matches. CDR3 sequence (DNA): TGTGCCAGCAGTGAGGGACTAGCGGGAGGGTATGAGCAGTTCTTC. Protein: CASSEGLAGGYEQFF.

The rearrangement uses TRBV27 and TRBJ2-3, with D uncertain. CDR3 length: 14 amino acids. Germline V gives CDR1 MNHEY, CDR2 SMNVEV (reference sequence). Between the trimmed V and J ends, which lost 3 bases and 4 bases, there was a span of 11 bases. CDR3 coding DNA: TGTGCCAGCAGTTTGGTGGGCTCGGCAGATACGCAGTATTTT. Encoded protein: CASSLVGSADTQYF.

The gene calls are TRBV30 and TRBJ1-6; D gene unclear. CDR3 length equals 16 residues. V shed 2 bases and J shed 5 bases, with 16 bases lying between them. Germline values: CDR1 GTSNPN, CDR2 SVGIG (reference sequence). CDR3 sequence (DNA): TGTGCCTGGAGTACTCTTAACCCCGCGAATAATTCACCCCTCCACTTT. Translating it yields CAWSTLNPANNSPLHF. The variable domain in full, with the rest retrieved from reference TRBV30 and TRBJ1-6, is SQTIHQWPATLVQPVGSPLSLECTVEGTSNPNLYWYRQAAGRGLQLLFYSVGIGQISSEVPQNLSASRPQDRQFILSSKKLLLSDSGFYLCAWSTLNPANNSPLHFGNGTRLTVT.

The chain carries TRBV5-1 and TRBJ2-5; no reliable D call. Germline CDR1 and CDR2: SGHRS and YFSETQ. Trimming left V 2 bases short and J 4 bases short, with 15 bases between. The CDR3 is 15 residues long. The CDR3 DNA reads TGCGCCAGCAGCTTCGAAGGGAATTTAGGAGAGACCCAGTACTTC. It codes for CASSFEGNLGETQYF.

The chain employs TRBV5-6 and TRBJ1-2, with D perhaps TRBD1 (5 bases). The CDR3 contains 15 residues. V lost 2 bases and J 0 bases, leaving 11 bases between the germline ends. The V gene's germline CDR1 is SGHDT and CDR2 YYEEEE. CDR3 DNA sequence: TGTGCCAGCAGCTTTGGGGCGCGTTCTAACTATGGCTACACCTTC. It translates to CASSFGARSNYGYTF.

The chain links TRBV2 to TRBJ2-2, with D possibly matching TRBD2 (6 bases). There are 16 residues in the CDR3. V lost 5 bases and J lost 0, with 13 bases in between. Germline CDR1 is SNHLY and CDR2 is FYNNEI. The CDR3 sequence is CASSWGGSSNTGELFF. For the CDR3, the DNA is TGTGCCAGCAGTTGGGGAGGTTCCTCGAACACCGGGGAGCTGTTTTTT.